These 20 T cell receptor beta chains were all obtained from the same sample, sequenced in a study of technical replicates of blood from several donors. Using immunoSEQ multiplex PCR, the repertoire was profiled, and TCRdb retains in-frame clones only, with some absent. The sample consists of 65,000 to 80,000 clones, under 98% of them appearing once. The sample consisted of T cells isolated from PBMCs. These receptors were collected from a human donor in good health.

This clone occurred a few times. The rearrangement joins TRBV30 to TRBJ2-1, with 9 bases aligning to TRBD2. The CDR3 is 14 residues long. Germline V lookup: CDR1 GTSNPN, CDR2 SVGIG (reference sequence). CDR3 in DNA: TGTGCTGGACAGTCTAGCGGGGACCACAATGAGCAGTTCTTC. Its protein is CAGQSSGDHNEQFF. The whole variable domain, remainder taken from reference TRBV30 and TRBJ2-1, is SQTIHQWPATLVQPVGSPLSLECTVEGTSNPNLYWYRQAAGRGLQLLFYSVGIGQISSEVPQNLSASRPQDRQFILSSKKLLLSDSGFYLCAGQSSGDHNEQFFGPGTRLTVL.

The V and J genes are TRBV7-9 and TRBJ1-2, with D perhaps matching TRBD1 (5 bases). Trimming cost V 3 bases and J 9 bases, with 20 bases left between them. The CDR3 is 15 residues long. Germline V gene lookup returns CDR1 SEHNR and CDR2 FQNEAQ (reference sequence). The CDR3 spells CASSFHYKGRARYTF. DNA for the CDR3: TGTGCCAGCAGCTTCCATTATAAGGGGAGGGCACGCTACACCTTC.

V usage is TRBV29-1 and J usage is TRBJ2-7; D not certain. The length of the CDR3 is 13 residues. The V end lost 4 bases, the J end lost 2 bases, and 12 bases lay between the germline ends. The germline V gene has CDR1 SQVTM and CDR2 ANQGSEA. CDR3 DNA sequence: TGCAGCGTTGCCACGAAACTAACCTACGAGCAGTACTTC. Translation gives CSVATKLTYEQYF.

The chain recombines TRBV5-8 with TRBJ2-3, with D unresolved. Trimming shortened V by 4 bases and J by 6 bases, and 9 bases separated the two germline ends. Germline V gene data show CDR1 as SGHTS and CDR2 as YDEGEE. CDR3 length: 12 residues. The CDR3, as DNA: TGTGCCAGCAGCCTTCCTCTGGATACGCAGTATTTT. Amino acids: CASSLPLDTQYF.

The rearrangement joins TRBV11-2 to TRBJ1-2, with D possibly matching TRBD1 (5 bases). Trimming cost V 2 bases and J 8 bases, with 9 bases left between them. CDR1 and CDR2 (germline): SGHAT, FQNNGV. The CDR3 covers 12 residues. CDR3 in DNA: TGTGCCAGCAGCTTATCAGGGTTAGGCTACACCTTC. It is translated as CASSLSGLGYTF.

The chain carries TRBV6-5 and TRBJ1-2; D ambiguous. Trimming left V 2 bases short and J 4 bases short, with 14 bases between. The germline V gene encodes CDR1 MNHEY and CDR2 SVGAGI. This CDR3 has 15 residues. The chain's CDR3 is CASSYPESSGYGYTF. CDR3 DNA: TGTGCCAGCAGTTACCCCGAAAGCTCCGGCTATGGCTACACCTTC.

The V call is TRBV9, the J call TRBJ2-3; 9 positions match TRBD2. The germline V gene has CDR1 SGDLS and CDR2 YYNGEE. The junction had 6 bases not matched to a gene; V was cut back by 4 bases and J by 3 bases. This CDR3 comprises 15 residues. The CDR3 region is CASSYSGRVTDTQYF. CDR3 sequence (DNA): TGTGCCAGCAGCTATAGCGGGAGAGTGACAGATACGCAGTATTTT.

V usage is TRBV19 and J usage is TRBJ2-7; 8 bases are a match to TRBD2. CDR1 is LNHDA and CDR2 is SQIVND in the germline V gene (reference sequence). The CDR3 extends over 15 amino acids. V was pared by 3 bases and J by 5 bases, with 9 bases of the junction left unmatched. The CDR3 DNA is TGTGCCAGTAGTATTTTACCAGGACTAGCAAACGAGCAGTACTTC. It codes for CASSILPGLANEQYF.

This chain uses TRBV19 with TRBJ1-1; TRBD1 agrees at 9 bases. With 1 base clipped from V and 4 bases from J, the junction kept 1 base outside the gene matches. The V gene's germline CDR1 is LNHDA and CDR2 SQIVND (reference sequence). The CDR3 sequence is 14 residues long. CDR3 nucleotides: TGTGCCAGTAGTATAGGACAGGGGGTCACTGAAGCTTTCTTT. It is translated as CASSIGQGVTEAFF.

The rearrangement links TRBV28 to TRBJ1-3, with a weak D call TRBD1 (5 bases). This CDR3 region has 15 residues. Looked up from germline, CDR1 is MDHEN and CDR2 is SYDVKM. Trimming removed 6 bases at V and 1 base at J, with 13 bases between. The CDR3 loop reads CASSPDSASGNTIYF. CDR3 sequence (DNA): TGTGCCAGCAGCCCAGACAGCGCGTCTGGAAACACCATATATTTT.

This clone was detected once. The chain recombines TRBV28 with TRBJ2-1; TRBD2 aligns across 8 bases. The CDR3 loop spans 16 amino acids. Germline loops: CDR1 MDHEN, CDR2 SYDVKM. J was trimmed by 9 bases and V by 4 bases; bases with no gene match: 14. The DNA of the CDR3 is TGTGCCAGCAGTTCGACTAGCGAAACAACTTTCGGTGAGCAGTTCTTC. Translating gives CASSSTSETTFGEQFF.

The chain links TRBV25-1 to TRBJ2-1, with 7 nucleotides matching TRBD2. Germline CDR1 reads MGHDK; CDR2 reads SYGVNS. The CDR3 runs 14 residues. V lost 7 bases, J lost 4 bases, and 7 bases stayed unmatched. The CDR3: CASTGLAAYNEQFF. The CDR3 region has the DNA TGTGCCAGCACAGGCCTAGCGGCTTACAATGAGCAGTTCTTC.

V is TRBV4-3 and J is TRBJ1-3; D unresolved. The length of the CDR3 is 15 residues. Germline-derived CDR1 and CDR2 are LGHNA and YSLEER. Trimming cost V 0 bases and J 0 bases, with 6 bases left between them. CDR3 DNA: TGCGCCAGCAGCCAAGACAGTACCTCTGGAAACACCATATATTTT. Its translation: CASSQDSTSGNTIYF.

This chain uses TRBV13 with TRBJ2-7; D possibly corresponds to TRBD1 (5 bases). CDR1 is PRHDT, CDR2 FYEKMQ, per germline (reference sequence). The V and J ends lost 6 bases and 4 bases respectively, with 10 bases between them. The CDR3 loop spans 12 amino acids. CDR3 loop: CASSPDTYEQYF. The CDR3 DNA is TGTGCCAGCAGTCCGGACACTTACGAGCAGTACTTC.

The CDR3 sequence is CSVLGQGTYGYTF. Here the CDR3 DNA reads TGCAGCGTTCTGGGACAGGGGACTTATGGCTACACCTTC. The genes are TRBV29-1 and TRBJ1-2; 10 bases are shared with TRBD1. V lost 5 bases and J lost 5; bases outside the gene matches: 5. The CDR3 has 13 residues. Germline V gene sequence: CDR1 SQVTM, CDR2 ANQGSEA.

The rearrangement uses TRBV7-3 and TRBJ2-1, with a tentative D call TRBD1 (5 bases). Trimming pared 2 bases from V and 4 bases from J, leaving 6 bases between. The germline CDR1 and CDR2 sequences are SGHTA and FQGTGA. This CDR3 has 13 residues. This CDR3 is CASSLDSYNEQFF. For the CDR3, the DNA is TGTGCCAGCAGCTTAGACAGTTACAATGAGCAGTTCTTC.

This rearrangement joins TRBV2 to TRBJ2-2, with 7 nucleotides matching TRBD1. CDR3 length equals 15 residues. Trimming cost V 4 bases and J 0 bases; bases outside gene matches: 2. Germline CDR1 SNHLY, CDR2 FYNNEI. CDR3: CASSVQGANTGELFF. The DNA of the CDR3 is TGTGCCAGCAGTGTGCAGGGGGCGAACACCGGGGAGCTGTTTTTT.

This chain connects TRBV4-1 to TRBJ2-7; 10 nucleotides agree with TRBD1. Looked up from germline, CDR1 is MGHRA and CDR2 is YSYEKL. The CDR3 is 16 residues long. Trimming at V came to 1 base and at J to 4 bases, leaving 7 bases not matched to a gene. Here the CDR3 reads CASSQALGDRGYEQYF. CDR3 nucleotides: TGCGCCAGCAGCCAAGCCCTAGGGGACAGGGGTTACGAGCAGTACTTC.

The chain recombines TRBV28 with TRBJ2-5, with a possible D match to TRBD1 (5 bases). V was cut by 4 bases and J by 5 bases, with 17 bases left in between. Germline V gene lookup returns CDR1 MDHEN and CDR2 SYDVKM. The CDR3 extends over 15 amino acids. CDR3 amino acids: CASSSNKTPGETQYF. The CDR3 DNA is TGTGCCAGCAGTTCAAATAAGACCCCAGGGGAGACCCAGTACTTC. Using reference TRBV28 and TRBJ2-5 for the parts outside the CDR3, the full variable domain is DVKVTQSSRYLVKRTGEKVFLECVQDMDHENMFWYRQDPGLGLRLIYFSYDVKMKEKGDIPEGYSVSREKKERFSLILESASTNQTSMYLCASSSNKTPGETQYFGPGTRLLVL.

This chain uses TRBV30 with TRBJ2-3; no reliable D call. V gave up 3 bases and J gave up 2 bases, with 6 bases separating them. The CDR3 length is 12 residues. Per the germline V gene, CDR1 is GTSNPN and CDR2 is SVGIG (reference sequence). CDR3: CAWRQNTDTQYF. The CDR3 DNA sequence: TGTGCCTGGAGGCAGAACACAGATACGCAGTATTTT.